This record looks at one T cell receptor (beta chain) sequence and its context. Its antigen is unidentified. The CDR3 is 14 amino acids. With V trimmed by 5 bases and J by 3 bases, 5 bases remained unmatched. Germline V lookup: CDR1 MDHEN, CDR2 SYDVKM. This entry is derived from a study of cytomegalovirus exposure and HLA in healthy donors. TCRdb keeps only in-frame clones here, not all; method: immunoSEQ multiplex PCR. The repertoire holds over 200,000 clones, with around 87% as singletons. Study results and limitations: Despite most TCR sequences being rare, some public TCRs occurred in many donors.

The sample consisted of PBMCs. The source is a woman between 18 and 29 years old in good health and CMV-seronegative. The chain carries TRBV28 and TRBJ1-1, with 8 bases matching TRBD1. The CDR3: CASSPSDRDTEAFF. CDR3 nucleotides: TGTGCCAGCAGTCCGTCGGACAGGGACACTGAAGCTTTCTTT.